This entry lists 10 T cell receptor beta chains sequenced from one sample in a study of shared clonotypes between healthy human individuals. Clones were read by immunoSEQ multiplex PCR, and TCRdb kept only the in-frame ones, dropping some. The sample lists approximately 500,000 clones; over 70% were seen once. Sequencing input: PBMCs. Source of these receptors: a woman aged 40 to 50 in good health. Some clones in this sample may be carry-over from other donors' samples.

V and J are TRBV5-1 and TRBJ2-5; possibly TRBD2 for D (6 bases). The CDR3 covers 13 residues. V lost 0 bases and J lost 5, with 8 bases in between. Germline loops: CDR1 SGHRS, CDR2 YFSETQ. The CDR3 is CASSLAGSETQYF. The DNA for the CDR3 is TGCGCCAGCAGCTTGGCCGGGAGTGAGACCCAGTACTTC. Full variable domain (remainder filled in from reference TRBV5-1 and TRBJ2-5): KAGVTQTPRYLIKTRGQQVTLSCSPISGHRSVSWYQQTPGQGLQFLFEYFSETQRNKGNFPGRFSGRQFSNSRSEMNVSTLELGDSALYLCASSLAGSETQYFGPGTRLLVL.

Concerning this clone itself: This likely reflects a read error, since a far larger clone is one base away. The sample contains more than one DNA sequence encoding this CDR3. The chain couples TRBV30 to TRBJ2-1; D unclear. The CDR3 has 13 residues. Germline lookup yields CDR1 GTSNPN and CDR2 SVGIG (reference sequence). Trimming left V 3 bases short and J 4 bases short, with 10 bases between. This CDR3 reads CAWSFTEYNEQFF. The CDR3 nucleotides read TGTGCCTGGAGCTTTACCGAATACAATGAGCAGTTCTTC. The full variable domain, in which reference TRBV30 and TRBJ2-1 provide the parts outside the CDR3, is SQTIHQWPATLVQPVGSPLSLECTVEGTSNPNLYWYRQAAGRGLQLLFYSVGIGQISSEVPQNLSASRPQDRQFILSSKKLLLSDSGFYLCAWSFTEYNEQFFGPGTRLTVL.

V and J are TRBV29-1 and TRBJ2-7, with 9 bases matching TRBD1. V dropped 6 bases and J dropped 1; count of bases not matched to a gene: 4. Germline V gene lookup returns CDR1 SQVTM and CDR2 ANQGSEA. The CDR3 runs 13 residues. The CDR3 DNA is TGCAGCGTAGGACAGGGGTTATCCTACGAGCAGTACTTC. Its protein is CSVGQGLSYEQYF.

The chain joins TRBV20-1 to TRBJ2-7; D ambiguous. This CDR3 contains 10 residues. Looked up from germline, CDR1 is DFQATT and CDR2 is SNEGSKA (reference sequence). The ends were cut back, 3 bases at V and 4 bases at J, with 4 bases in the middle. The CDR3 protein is CSASFYEQYF. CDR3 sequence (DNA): TGCAGTGCTAGTTTTTACGAGCAGTACTTC.

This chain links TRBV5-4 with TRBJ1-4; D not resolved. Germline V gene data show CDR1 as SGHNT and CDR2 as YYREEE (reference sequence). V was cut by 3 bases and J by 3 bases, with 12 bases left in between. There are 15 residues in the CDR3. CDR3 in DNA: TGTGCCAGCAGCTCGATGGAGTGGGCTAATGAAAAACTGTTTTTT. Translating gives CASSSMEWANEKLFF.

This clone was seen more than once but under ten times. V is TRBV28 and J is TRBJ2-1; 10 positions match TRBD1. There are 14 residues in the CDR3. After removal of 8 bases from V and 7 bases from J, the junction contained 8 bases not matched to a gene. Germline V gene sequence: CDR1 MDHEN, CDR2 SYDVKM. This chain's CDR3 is CASAGTGVWNEQFF. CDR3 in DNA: TGTGCCAGCGCCGGGACAGGGGTATGGAATGAGCAGTTCTTC. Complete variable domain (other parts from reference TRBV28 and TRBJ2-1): DVKVTQSSRYLVKRTGEKVFLECVQDMDHENMFWYRQDPGLGLRLIYFSYDVKMKEKGDIPEGYSVSREKKERFSLILESASTNQTSMYLCASAGTGVWNEQFFGPGTRLTVL.

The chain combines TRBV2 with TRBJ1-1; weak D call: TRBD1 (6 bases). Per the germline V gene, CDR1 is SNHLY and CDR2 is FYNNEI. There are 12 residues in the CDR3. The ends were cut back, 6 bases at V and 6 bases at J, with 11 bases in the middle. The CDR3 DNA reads TGTGCCAGCAGACCACGGACAGCTGAAGCTTTCTTT. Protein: CASRPRTAEAFF.

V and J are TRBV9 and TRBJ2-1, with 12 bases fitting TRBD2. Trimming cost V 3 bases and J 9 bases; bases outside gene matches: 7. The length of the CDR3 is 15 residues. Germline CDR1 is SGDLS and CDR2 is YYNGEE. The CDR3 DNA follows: TGTGCCAGCAGCGAGGGACTAGCGGGCGGTATTGAGCAGTTCTTC. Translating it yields CASSEGLAGGIEQFF.

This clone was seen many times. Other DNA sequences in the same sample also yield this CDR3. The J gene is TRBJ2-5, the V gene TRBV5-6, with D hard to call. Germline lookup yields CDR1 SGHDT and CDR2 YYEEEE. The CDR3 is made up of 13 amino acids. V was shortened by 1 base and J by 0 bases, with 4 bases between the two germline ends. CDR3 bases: TGTGCCAGCAGCTTGTACAACCAAGAGACCCAGTACTTC. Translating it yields CASSLYNQETQYF.

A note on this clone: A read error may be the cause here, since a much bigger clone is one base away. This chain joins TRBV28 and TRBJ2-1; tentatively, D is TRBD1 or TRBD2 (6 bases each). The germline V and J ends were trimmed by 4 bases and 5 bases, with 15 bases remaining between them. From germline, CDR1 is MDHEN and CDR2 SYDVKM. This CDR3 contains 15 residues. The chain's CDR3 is CASSSVGGPHNEQFF. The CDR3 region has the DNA TGTGCCAGCAGTTCAGTGGGGGGCCCTCACAATGAGCAGTTCTTC.